The 23 T cell receptor beta chains given below trace back to one sample, sequenced in a study of T cells in Graves' hyperthyroidism and ophthalmopathy. What was amplified from RNA transcripts were TCR beta CDR3 regions. The TCR CDR3 was amplified in a first-round RT-PCR using the HTBI primer set. TCRdb processed the multiplex PCR reads anew with MiXCR; each CDR3 protein has one entry. The sample comprises approximately 700,000 distinct CDR3 sequences, about 16% of which are singletons, and under 10% rests with the top ten. Sequencing input: blood. Receptors were obtained from a man aged 18 to 29 with Graves' hyperthyroidism.

This clonotype was detected only a few times. The V and J genes are TRBV4-3 and TRBJ2-7; no reliable D call. The length of the CDR3 is 14 residues. Trimming left V 1 base short and J 5 bases short, with 12 bases between. Germline V gene data show CDR1 as LGHNA and CDR2 as YSLEER. The CDR3 DNA follows: TGCGCCAGCAGCCAAGGTCAAGGTTCCGACGAGCAGTACTTC. Translating gives CASSQGQGSDEQYF.

This clonotype was counted only a few times. This chain connects TRBV5-1 to TRBJ1-4; 9 bases are shared with TRBD1. The V segment lost 4 bases and the J segment 8 bases; nucleotides outside the gene matches: 15. This CDR3 region has 17 residues. Germline values: CDR1 SGHRS, CDR2 YFSETQ. Written as DNA, the CDR3 is TGCGCCAGCAGCCCGTCCCGGGACAGGGTCGGAGGCGAAAAACTGTTTTTT. Protein: CASSPSRDRVGGEKLFF.

Ten or more counts support this clonotype. V gene TRBV12-5 combines with J gene TRBJ2-5, with 14 nucleotides matching TRBD2. This CDR3 has 15 amino acids. In germline, CDR1 is LGHNT, CDR2 FRNRAP. The J segment lost 4 bases and the V segment lost 5 bases, leaving 3 bases of the junction unmatched. As DNA, the CDR3 is TGTGCTAGTGGTCTCGGACTAGCGGGAGGAGAGACCCAGTACTTC. Protein product: CASGLGLAGGETQYF.

This clonotype was detected only a few times. The CDR3 protein is CSARADPGGPEAFF. CDR3 nucleotide sequence: TGCAGTGCTAGAGCGGACCCAGGGGGACCTGAAGCTTTCTTT. V usage is TRBV20-1 and J usage is TRBJ1-1, with 7 bases that match TRBD1. There are 14 residues in the CDR3. Germline V gene sequence: CDR1 DFQATT, CDR2 SNEGSKA (reference sequence). V dropped 1 base and J dropped 6; count of bases not matched to a gene: 8.

This clonotype has at least ten counts. The chain links TRBV11-2 to TRBJ2-3; D gene ambiguous. The CDR3 extends over 14 amino acids. Germline assignment: CDR1 SGHAT and CDR2 FQNNGV. With 1 base removed from V and 4 bases from J, the gap between germline ends came to 9 bases. CDR3 DNA: TGTGCCAGCAGCTTAGTCATCCCGGCAGATACGCAGTATTTT. This codes for CASSLVIPADTQYF.

This clonotype has at least ten counts. The chain links TRBV28 to TRBJ1-1, with 7 bases matching TRBD1. The CDR3 has 14 residues. After removal of 7 bases from V and 5 bases from J, the junction contained 10 bases not matched to a gene. Germline lookup yields CDR1 MDHEN and CDR2 SYDVKM. The CDR3 sequence is CASNTSGGKTEAFF. The CDR3 DNA sequence: TGTGCCAGCAATACCTCAGGGGGAAAGACTGAAGCTTTCTTT.

In its sample, this clonotype was seen a few times. The CDR3 loop reads CASSLASGGELFF. The DNA for the CDR3 is TGTGCCAGCAGTTTGGCCTCGGGCGGGGAGCTGTTTTTT. The V gene is TRBV28, the J gene TRBJ2-2; D gene unclear. Germline assignment: CDR1 MDHEN and CDR2 SYDVKM. Between the trimmed V and J ends, which lost 3 bases and 7 bases, there was a span of 9 bases. The CDR3 totals 13 residues. The entire variable domain, with the rest obtained from reference TRBV28 and TRBJ2-2, is as follows: DVKVTQSSRYLVKRTGEKVFLECVQDMDHENMFWYRQDPGLGLRLIYFSYDVKMKEKGDIPEGYSVSREKKERFSLILESASTNQTSMYLCASSLASGGELFFGEGSRLTVL.

The chain combines TRBV27 with TRBJ2-7; D is ambiguous. This CDR3 has 14 amino acids. Germline V gives CDR1 MNHEY, CDR2 SMNVEV (reference sequence). V lost 3 bases and J lost 3, with 12 bases in between. The CDR3 sequence: CASSFQGRIYEQYF. In nucleotides, the CDR3 is TGTGCCAGCAGTTTTCAAGGGCGAATCTACGAGCAGTACTTC.

This chain links TRBV13 with TRBJ2-7; a weak D match, TRBD2 (5 bases). The CDR3 covers 15 residues. Germline CDR1 and CDR2: PRHDT and FYEKMQ (reference sequence). The germline V and J ends were trimmed by 6 bases and 2 bases, with 17 bases remaining between them. CDR3 in amino acids: CASRKAARAAYEQYF. The DNA for the CDR3 is TGTGCCAGCAGGAAAGCGGCCCGTGCCGCCTACGAGCAGTACTTC. Looking up the rest from reference TRBV13 and TRBJ2-7 gives the full variable domain: AAGVIQSPRHLIKEKRETATLKCYPIPRHDTVYWYQQGPGQDPQFLISFYEKMQSDKGSIPDRFSAQQFSDYHSELNMSSLELGDSALYFCASRKAARAAYEQYFGPGTRLTVT.

The chain recombines TRBV28 with TRBJ2-7; 13 positions match TRBD2. The V gene end was trimmed by 5 bases and the J gene end by 0 bases; junction bases not matched to a gene: 13. The CDR3 is 19 amino acids. Germline CDR1 reads MDHEN; CDR2 reads SYDVKM. For the CDR3, the DNA is TGTGCCAGCAGTCTGGGACTAGCGGGGCTTAAAGATAGCTCCTACGAGCAGTACTTC. It translates to CASSLGLAGLKDSSYEQYF.

This clonotype was seen more than once but under ten times. This rearrangement joins TRBV10-3 to TRBJ1-2, with D uncertain. CDR1 is ENHRY, CDR2 SYGVKD, per germline. This CDR3 region has 10 residues. V was shortened by 10 bases and J by 8 bases, with 11 bases between the two germline ends. The CDR3 spells CATKSRGYTF. The CDR3 DNA sequence: TGTGCCACGAAGAGTAGGGGCTACACCTTC.

There are many counts of this clonotype. This chain uses TRBV30 with TRBJ1-1; D uncertain. V shed 5 bases and J shed 5 bases, with 9 bases lying between them. The germline gives CDR1 GTSNPN, CDR2 SVGIG (reference sequence). The CDR3 sequence is 11 residues long. The CDR3 coding sequence is TGTGCCTGGGGGTGGAGGACTGAAGCTTTCTTT. Amino acids: CAWGWRTEAFF. The full variable domain, in which reference TRBV30 and TRBJ1-1 provide the parts outside the CDR3, is SQTIHQWPATLVQPVGSPLSLECTVEGTSNPNLYWYRQAAGRGLQLLFYSVGIGQISSEVPQNLSASRPQDRQFILSSKKLLLSDSGFYLCAWGWRTEAFFGQGTRLTVV.

This clonotype was counted a few times. The rearrangement links TRBV10-3 to TRBJ1-2; TRBD1 is a possible D gene (6 bases). CDR1 ENHRY and CDR2 SYGVKD come from the germline V gene. The length of the CDR3 is 13 residues. Trimming stripped 3 bases from V and 8 bases from J, with 13 bases between. The CDR3 protein is CAISEPGVLGYTF. The CDR3, as DNA: TGTGCCATCAGTGAACCAGGGGTATTAGGCTACACCTTC.

V is TRBV29-1 and J is TRBJ2-7; 9 positions agree with TRBD1. This CDR3 region has 14 residues. Germline V CDR1 and CDR2: SQVTM, ANQGSEA. V was clipped by 7 bases and J by 4 bases; unmatched bases: 11. The CDR3 protein is CSASPRDREYEQYF. The CDR3 DNA follows: TGCAGCGCTTCTCCCCGGGACAGGGAGTACGAGCAGTACTTC.

Regarding this clonotype: The germline gene is not matched at one end of the junction; a read error may be the cause. This sequence joins TRBV6-2 or TRBV6-3 and TRBJ2-7; a weak D match, TRBD2 (6 bases). Germline V gene sequence: CDR1 MNHEY, CDR2 SVGEGT. This CDR3 is built from 13 residues. This chain's CDR3 is CAGSLGGRHEQYF. The DNA of the CDR3 is TGTGCCGGCAGTTTGGGAGGTCGGCACGAGCAGTACTTC.

This clonotype came up once. A much larger clone lies a single base off, so this may be a read error. The chain is built from TRBV7-2 and TRBJ1-5; no definite D call. From germline, CDR1 is SGHTA and CDR2 FQGNSA. The germline V and J ends were trimmed by 1 base and 11 bases, with 12 bases remaining between them. The CDR3 covers 13 residues. Here the CDR3 DNA reads TGTGCCAGCAGCTTAGGGCTTACGTCAGCCCAGCATTTT. Its translation is CASSLGLTSAQHF.

At least ten counts were recorded for this clonotype. The V call is TRBV20-1, the J call TRBJ2-4, with 13 nucleotides matching TRBD2. There are 15 residues in the CDR3. CDR1 DFQATT and CDR2 SNEGSKA come from the germline V gene (reference sequence). The trim removed 8 bases at V and 7 bases at J, leaving 11 bases unmatched. Here the CDR3 reads CSSIGTSGVGNIQYF. For the CDR3, the DNA is TGCAGTAGCATTGGGACTAGCGGGGTCGGGAACATTCAGTACTTC.

This clonotype has at least ten counts. CDR3 loop: CASTLAGPYNEQFF. CDR3 DNA sequence: TGTGCCAGCACCCTAGCGGGGCCCTACAATGAGCAGTTCTTC. The rearrangement links TRBV12-3 or TRBV12-4 to TRBJ2-1, with 9 bases aligning to TRBD2. V was pared by 7 bases and J by 2 bases, with 3 bases of the junction left unmatched. The CDR3 totals 14 residues.

In its sample, this clonotype was seen a few times. V and J are TRBV19 and TRBJ2-2; 8 nucleotides agree with TRBD2. Per the germline V gene, CDR1 is LNHDA and CDR2 is SQIVND (reference sequence). The junction had 12 bases not matched to a gene; V was cut back by 3 bases and J by 9 bases. CDR3 length: 16 residues. The DNA of the CDR3 is TGTGCCAGTAGTATCGCCGGAGCGGGAGCCGGGAGGGAGCTGTTTTTT. Protein sequence: CASSIAGAGAGRELFF.

This clonotype was detected many times. The chain has TRBV28 and TRBJ1-1; D unclear. The CDR3 has 13 residues. The V and J ends lost 8 bases and 0 bases respectively, with 10 bases between them. The germline V gene encodes CDR1 MDHEN and CDR2 SYDVKM. CDR3 nucleotides: TGTGCCAGCGCGCCGCAAGTGAACACTGAAGCTTTCTTT. It encodes CASAPQVNTEAFF.

This chain connects TRBV5-1 to TRBJ2-1; 7 bases are shared with TRBD2. CDR3 size: 17 residues. Trimming cost V 0 bases and J 0 bases; bases outside gene matches: 6. Germline CDR1 is SGHRS and CDR2 is YFSETQ. The DNA of the CDR3 is TGCGCCAGCAGCTTGGCCCGGGACTACCGCTCCTACAATGAGCAGTTCTTC. As protein: CASSLARDYRSYNEQFF.

This clonotype was seen repeatedly, ten times or more. The chain joins TRBV2 to TRBJ1-2; D call uncertain. Germline V CDR1 and CDR2: SNHLY, FYNNEI. This CDR3 contains 15 residues. The V and J ends lost 3 bases and 5 bases respectively, with 16 bases between them. CDR3 residues: CASSDLEGVGYGYTF. CDR3 DNA sequence: TGTGCCAGCAGTGATCTCGAGGGCGTAGGATATGGCTACACCTTC.

This clonotype occurred many times. The rearrangement links TRBV28 to TRBJ2-5, with TRBD1 matching over 9 bases. The germline V gene has CDR1 MDHEN and CDR2 SYDVKM. V was clipped by 3 bases and J by 6 bases; unmatched bases: 8. CDR3 length equals 15 residues. CDR3 DNA sequence: TGTGCCAGCAGTTTTCATACAGGGGGCGGACAGACCCAGTACTTC. This translates into CASSFHTGGGQTQYF.